The source of this T cell receptor (beta chain) is a study of T-cell reconstitution after alpha-beta-depleted transplantation in children. Study findings and constraints: T-cell counts and diversity were attributed mostly to newly produced T cells one year after transplant. Reportedly, only several hundred clones from non-depleted graft cells drove alpha-beta T-cell counts at about two months. Some patients owed their high day-60 TCRbeta diversity to surviving recipient T cells and thymic progenitors.

Worth noting for this clonotype: Its antigen is not known.

Germline CDR1 SGHRS, CDR2 YFSETQ. The J segment lost 5 bases and the V segment lost 0 bases, leaving 4 bases of the junction unmatched. The CDR3 consists of 17 residues. It was with unique molecular identifiers that the TCRbeta library was prepared. In TCRdb, the PCR reads were re-called with MiXCR into one record per CDR3 protein. The sample lists some 450,000 distinct CDR3 sequences; 43% were seen once. The sequence derives from a girl aged 2-10 years with aplastic anemia, due to receive a stem cell transplant. Specimen: PBMCs, collected before TCRalphabeta/CD19-depleted stem cell transplant. The chain joins TRBV5-1 to TRBJ2-5, with 16 bases that match TRBD2. CDR3 protein: CASSLAGLAGGRETQYF. CDR3 coding DNA: TGCGCCAGCAGCTTGGCGGGACTAGCGGGAGGGCGGGAGACCCAGTACTTC. Combining the CDR3 with reference TRBV5-1 and TRBJ2-5 gives the whole variable domain KAGVTQTPRYLIKTRGQQVTLSCSPISGHRSVSWYQQTPGQGLQFLFEYFSETQRNKGNFPGRFSGRQFSNSRSEMNVSTLELGDSALYLCASSLAGLAGGRETQYFGPGTRLLVL.